This TCR beta chain was captured by sequencing in a study of T cell responses to AZD1222 COVID-19 vaccine (dated by TCRdb to the early 2020s). In terms of the full investigation: Because spike-specific TCR depth and breadth did not differ between the two schedules, AZD1222 recipients who got a second dose at roughly 4 weeks were pooled with those who got a second dose at roughly 12 weeks. A total of 233 trial participants underwent TCR sequencing, of whom 207 received two doses of AZD1222 and some 26 received two doses of the MenACWY control vaccine. Enrollment into the trials was organized by age into subgroups of 18-55, 56-69 and 70-plus years, and those subgroups contained about 160, 30 and 59 TCR-sequenced participants, respectively.

In the paper's terms, the time point label means: baseline before first vaccination. Vaccinee samples were obtained from the UK trials COV001 and COV002, which included a single-blind randomized controlled phase 2/3 trial of AZD1222 (ChAdOx1 nCoV-19) in healthy adults. For TCRbeta chain sequencing, PBMC samples were collected from trial participants at day 0 and at day 28 after the second dose. The CDR3 regions of human TCRbeta chains were analyzed by immunosequencing. Per the source publication's procedure: TCRs in the repertoires were matched against a reference library of SARS-CoV-2-specific TCRs that had been generated with the MIRA antigen-specificity platform. Breadth meant the fraction of unique TCRs that were SARS-CoV-2-associated, whereas depth meant the fraction of total T cells that were SARS-CoV-2-associated. Using the MIRA data, each spike-specific TCR was assigned both to the spike region to which the TCR was reactive and to a CD4 or CD8 class. Log10-transformed breadth and depth values were compared by one-way ANOVA with Sidak's multiple comparisons tests. The table comes from immuneACCESS by way of TCRdb, which keeps in-frame sequences with V and J called. Part of the clones is missing from these tables; in studies checked, under half for an unresolved V gene and the rest for unknown reasons. V, J and clone size reflect that table, while D and trimming were determined from the DNA. The table for this sample lists about 92,000 clones; 90% of them were counted only once. The top ten hold approximately 27% of the sample.

With respect to this clone: Which antigen it targets is not known. Base qualities are not provided; no much larger clone lies one nucleotide away.

Findings and caveats that apply to the study as a whole: The 56-69-year group was small, and its depth increase did not reach significance, likely because of low power. Reportedly, close to half of the unique spike-specific TCRs recognized epitopes lying outside the regions that are mutated in the B.1.351 and B.1.1.7 variants. No day 14 peak-response samples were available, so repertoires were characterized only after the peak T cell response. CD4 TCRs associated with the vaccine covered the entire spike protein, and the dominant responses were in regions 160-218 and 743-854. Participants were mostly white British, with more females than males. The authors suggested clonal diversity may have been underestimated. After two AZD1222 doses, both the breadth and the depth of spike-specific TCRs were significantly higher than at day 0 and than in MenACWY recipients. Conclusions about previously exposed vaccinees are limited, since just a handful of AZD1222 recipients were seropositive for SARS-CoV-2 at baseline.

The CDR3 measures 17 amino acids from cysteine to phenylalanine. Here the CDR3 DNA is all that survives: 51 bases in frame from base 1. V is cut back by 5 bases and J by 4 bases, with 6 bases in the junction unmatched. CDR1 and CDR2 are drawn from the germline V gene: SGHTA, FQGTGA. The receptor chain draws on TRBV7-3 and TRBJ2-2; TRBD2 aligns with 14 central bases. Sequencing used peripheral blood, obtained on day 0 of AZD1222 vaccination. The sequence derives from an adult in good health. The bases are TGTGCCAGCAGCCCCCGACTAGCGGGGGGGATCACCGGGGAGCTGTTTTTT. Protein translation: CASSPRLAGGITGELFF.